Below, one T cell receptor (beta chain) is given with its context. These data are taken from a study of technical replicates of blood from four donors. Produced via immunoSEQ multiplex PCR; TCRdb's table is partial and in-frame only. The sample consists of tens of thousands of clones, about 87% of them appearing once. Germline V CDR1 and CDR2: LGHNA, YSLEER. V gave up 4 bases and J gave up 11 bases; unmatched junction bases: 14. The CDR3 consists of 17 residues. The rearrangement links TRBV4-3 to TRBJ2-1, with 13 bases lining up with TRBD2. This sequence was found in a human donor in good health. Some clones in this sample may be carry-over from other donors' samples. The sequenced material came from PBMCs. This CDR3 is CASSLDPPGTSGIKQFF. CDR3 sequence (DNA): TGCGCCAGCAGCCTCGACCCCCCCGGGACTAGCGGGATCAAGCAGTTCTTC.